These T cell receptor beta chains were read from a single sample in a study of blood T cells in healthy people across ages. TCRdb reprocessed the 5' RACE reads with MiXCR, giving one entry per CDR3 protein. This table has a few hundred thousand distinct CDR3 sequences, about 27% appearing once. These data are also associated with another study on T cells of mothers and their children.

The sample taken for sequencing was blood. The source of these receptors is a boy younger than 10 in good health. Each CDR3 is given with its conserved first and last residue. Each record gives: clone size, J gene, V gene, D gene, CDR3 DNA, CDR3 protein. The D gene is left open where the match is weak. Clone size appears in some rows only: once, few, many, or a class for an expanded clone.

clone_size: NA; j_call: TRBJ2-4; v_call: TRBV28; d_call: NA; cdr3_nt: TGTGCCAGCAGCACTAGCACGTGGGCCAAAAACATTCAGTACTTC; cdr3_aa: CASSTSTWAKNIQYF
clone_size: NA; j_call: TRBJ2-7; v_call: TRBV6-2/TRBV6-3; d_call: NA; cdr3_nt: TGTGCCAGCAGTTACGAAGAGTCCGAGCAGTACTTC; cdr3_aa: CASSYEESEQYF
clone_size: few; j_call: TRBJ1-4; v_call: TRBV10-3; d_call: NA; cdr3_nt: TGTGCCATCAGTCCCCAGGGGGAAAAACTGTTTTTT; cdr3_aa: CAISPQGEKLFF
clone_size: few; j_call: TRBJ1-2; v_call: TRBV27; d_call: TRBD1; cdr3_nt: TGTGCCAGCAGTCGACACAGGGGGGACGGCTACACCTTC; cdr3_aa: CASSRHRGDGYTF
clone_size: once; j_call: TRBJ2-5; v_call: TRBV6-2/TRBV6-3; d_call: NA; cdr3_nt: TGTGCCAGCAAACTGGGGGGCCCAGAGACCCAGTACTTC; cdr3_aa: CASKLGGPETQYF
clone_size: NA; j_call: TRBJ2-2; v_call: TRBV20-1; d_call: TRBD1; cdr3_nt: TGCAGTGCCCTCCGGGGACAGGGGGCTGCCGGGGAGCTGTTTTTT; cdr3_aa: CSALRGQGAAGELFF
clone_size: NA; j_call: TRBJ2-1; v_call: TRBV5-1; d_call: TRBD2; cdr3_nt: TGCGCCAGCAGCTTCTCCGGGGGGGCCCCCAATGAGCAGTTCTTC; cdr3_aa: CASSFSGGAPNEQFF
clone_size: NA; j_call: TRBJ1-2; v_call: TRBV5-6; d_call: NA; cdr3_nt: TGTGCCAGCAGCTTGAGGGACACAAACTATGGCTACACCTTC; cdr3_aa: CASSLRDTNYGYTF
clone_size: NA; j_call: TRBJ1-1; v_call: TRBV5-1; d_call: NA; cdr3_nt: TGCGCCAGCAGCTTGGACGGGGGCGCAGGTACTGAAGCTTTCTTT; cdr3_aa: CASSLDGGAGTEAFF
clone_size: few; j_call: TRBJ2-1; v_call: TRBV6-5; d_call: TRBD2; cdr3_nt: TGTGCCAGCAGACCCGGGACTAGAGGCTACAATGAGCAGTTCTTC; cdr3_aa: CASRPGTRGYNEQFF
clone_size: few; j_call: TRBJ1-2; v_call: TRBV5-5; d_call: NA; cdr3_nt: TGTGCCAGCAGCTTGGCAGGGGAGGGCTACACCTTC; cdr3_aa: CASSLAGEGYTF
clone_size: few; j_call: TRBJ2-5; v_call: TRBV5-1; d_call: NA; cdr3_nt: TGCGCCAGCAGCTTGCACAGTCAAGAGACCCAGTACTTC; cdr3_aa: CASSLHSQETQYF
clone_size: many; j_call: TRBJ2-3; v_call: TRBV9; d_call: NA; cdr3_nt: TGTGCCAGCAGCGTAGGGGGGAGCACAGATACGCAGTATTTT; cdr3_aa: CASSVGGSTDTQYF
clone_size: NA; j_call: TRBJ1-2; v_call: TRBV12-3/TRBV12-4; d_call: NA; cdr3_nt: TGTGCCAGCAGTTATTCAGGGGCCTCGGGGTTTCACACCTTC; cdr3_aa: CASSYSGASGFHTF
clone_size: NA; j_call: TRBJ2-5; v_call: TRBV12-3/TRBV12-4; d_call: NA; cdr3_nt: TGTGCCAGCAGTTTAGGCGATGGGGAGACCCAGTACTTC; cdr3_aa: CASSLGDGETQYF
clone_size: NA; j_call: TRBJ1-2; v_call: TRBV20-1; d_call: NA; cdr3_nt: TGCAGTGCTAGCCATTCGGAGGACTATGGCTACACCTTC; cdr3_aa: CSASHSEDYGYTF
clone_size: many; j_call: TRBJ2-5; v_call: TRBV2; d_call: TRBD2; cdr3_nt: TGTGCCAGCAGTTTTGGACTAGCGGGAGGCCGGGAGACCCAGTACTTC; cdr3_aa: CASSFGLAGGRETQYF
clone_size: NA; j_call: TRBJ2-1; v_call: TRBV7-8; d_call: NA; cdr3_nt: TGTGCCAGCACCCCCTTACAGGAGCAGTTCTTC; cdr3_aa: CASTPLQEQFF
clone_size: NA; j_call: TRBJ1-2; v_call: TRBV10-3; d_call: NA; cdr3_nt: TGTGCCATCAGTGATGAAGGCAGGGTGGAAGGCTACACCTTC; cdr3_aa: CAISDEGRVEGYTF
clone_size: many; j_call: TRBJ2-5; v_call: TRBV7-9; d_call: TRBD2; cdr3_nt: TGTGCCAGCAGCTCAGGACTAGCGGGAGGAGAGACCCAGTACTTC; cdr3_aa: CASSSGLAGGETQYF
clone_size: NA; j_call: TRBJ2-1; v_call: TRBV12-3/TRBV12-4; d_call: NA; cdr3_nt: TGTGCCAGCAGTTTTACAGGGAACAATGAGCAGTTCTTC; cdr3_aa: CASSFTGNNEQFF
clone_size: NA; j_call: TRBJ2-3; v_call: TRBV10-3; d_call: NA; cdr3_nt: TGTGCCATCAGTGCGGTAGATACGCAGTATTTT; cdr3_aa: CAISAVDTQYF
clone_size: few; j_call: TRBJ2-5; v_call: TRBV20-1; d_call: TRBD2; cdr3_nt: TGCAGTGCTAGTTATAGCGGGGGGGCTCAAGAGACCCAGTACTTC; cdr3_aa: CSASYSGGAQETQYF
clone_size: NA; j_call: TRBJ2-1; v_call: TRBV6-2/TRBV6-3; d_call: NA; cdr3_nt: TGTGCCAGCAGCATAGCAGGACTTTACAATGAGCAGTTCTTC; cdr3_aa: CASSIAGLYNEQFF
clone_size: NA; j_call: TRBJ2-6; v_call: TRBV12-3/TRBV12-4; d_call: NA; cdr3_nt: TGTGCCAGCAGCCCAACCGGGGCAGTCTCTGGGGCCAACGTCCTGACTTTC; cdr3_aa: CASSPTGAVSGANVLTF
clone_size: NA; j_call: TRBJ1-2; v_call: TRBV5-1; d_call: NA; cdr3_nt: TGCGCCAGCAGCGAGGGACCTGGAAATGGCTACACCTTC; cdr3_aa: CASSEGPGNGYTF
clone_size: NA; j_call: TRBJ2-1; v_call: TRBV5-1; d_call: NA; cdr3_nt: TGCGCCAGCAGCTTGCAGCCAGCTAACAATGAGCAGTTCTTC; cdr3_aa: CASSLQPANNEQFF
clone_size: NA; j_call: TRBJ1-5; v_call: TRBV28; d_call: NA; cdr3_nt: TGTGCCAGCAGACGCCGTGGAGGACTCAATCAGCCCCAGCATTTT; cdr3_aa: CASRRRGGLNQPQHF
clone_size: few; j_call: TRBJ2-1; v_call: TRBV2; d_call: NA; cdr3_nt: TGTGCCAGCAGTGATCGGGCCGTGGGGGACAATGAGCAGTTCTTC; cdr3_aa: CASSDRAVGDNEQFF
clone_size: NA; j_call: TRBJ2-1; v_call: TRBV20-1; d_call: TRBD2; cdr3_nt: TGCAGTGCTCCTCCGGGACTAGGGACTGAGCAGTTCTTC; cdr3_aa: CSAPPGLGTEQFF
clone_size: few; j_call: TRBJ2-7; v_call: TRBV27; d_call: TRBD1; cdr3_nt: TGTGCCAGCAGTTTGACAGGGTACCGCGAGCAGTACTTC; cdr3_aa: CASSLTGYREQYF
clone_size: few; j_call: TRBJ1-2; v_call: TRBV11-2; d_call: TRBD1; cdr3_nt: TGTGCCAGCAGCTTAGAACAAATAGGACAGGGTGCCTATGGCTACACCTTC; cdr3_aa: CASSLEQIGQGAYGYTF
clone_size: few; j_call: TRBJ1-3; v_call: TRBV20-1; d_call: NA; cdr3_nt: TGCAGTGCTAGGGACCCCTCACTCGGAAACACCATATATTTT; cdr3_aa: CSARDPSLGNTIYF
clone_size: few; j_call: TRBJ2-1; v_call: TRBV20-1; d_call: NA; cdr3_nt: TGCAGTGCTAGAGACCACTGGGGGCGGGACAGTTACAATGAGCAGTTCTTC; cdr3_aa: CSARDHWGRDSYNEQFF
clone_size: NA; j_call: TRBJ2-2; v_call: TRBV27; d_call: NA; cdr3_nt: TGTGCCAGCAGTCTCTCCTACGCCGGGGAGCTGTTTTTT; cdr3_aa: CASSLSYAGELFF
clone_size: few; j_call: TRBJ2-5; v_call: TRBV12-3/TRBV12-4; d_call: NA; cdr3_nt: TGTGCCAGCAGTTCCTTAACAGGGTTTGAGACCCAGTACTTC; cdr3_aa: CASSSLTGFETQYF
clone_size: NA; j_call: TRBJ2-3; v_call: TRBV11-2; d_call: NA; cdr3_nt: TGTGCCGGCAGCTTAGTTGTCGATAGCGGCACAGATACGCAGTATTTT; cdr3_aa: CAGSLVVDSGTDTQYF
clone_size: NA; j_call: TRBJ1-2; v_call: TRBV6-6; d_call: NA; cdr3_nt: TGTGCCAGCAGTCCGACGGTTTCTAACTATGGCTACACCTTC; cdr3_aa: CASSPTVSNYGYTF
clone_size: NA; j_call: TRBJ1-2; v_call: TRBV3-1; d_call: NA; cdr3_nt: TGTGCCAGCAGCCCGAACCGGAGGCGACAGGGCTACACCTTC; cdr3_aa: CASSPNRRRQGYTF
clone_size: few; j_call: TRBJ2-1; v_call: TRBV7-6; d_call: NA; cdr3_nt: TGTGCCAGCAGCTTAGGAGGTTCAATTGCCTACAATGAGCAGTTCTTC; cdr3_aa: CASSLGGSIAYNEQFF
clone_size: few; j_call: TRBJ2-3; v_call: TRBV7-8; d_call: TRBD2; cdr3_nt: TGTGCCAGCAGCCCACCTCCCCCTCTAGCGGGGCGCACAGATACGCAGTATTTT; cdr3_aa: CASSPPPPLAGRTDTQYF